The rows below give T cell receptor beta chains drawn from one sample of a study of graft-versus-host responses after intestinal transplantation. Which antigens these TCRs recognize remains unknown. Assay used: immunoSEQ multiplex PCR; TCRdb lists only in-frame clones, some missing. The table shows tens of thousands of clones, with about 95% occurring only once. Source: unstimulated CD8+ T cells sorted from spleen or lymph node cells, taken before transplant. The receptors here all came from a human donor who was the organ donor for an intestinal transplant. CDR3s include the opening cysteine and the closing phenylalanine or tryptophan. Each record gives: clone size, V gene, J gene, D gene, CDR3 protein, CDR3 DNA. A D gene is named only where the DNA matches it firmly. A clone size is listed for some rows: how often the clone was seen (once, few, many), or a class if it is expanded.

NA	TRBV5-6	TRBJ1-2	NA	CASRIQGEDYGYTF	TGTGCCAGCAGGATACAGGGAGAGGACTATGGCTACACCTTC
NA	TRBV27	TRBJ2-7	TRBD2	CASSITGLAGGHSYEQYF	TGTGCCAGCAGTATCACGGGACTAGCGGGGGGCCACTCCTACGAGCAGTACTTC
NA	TRBV7-2	TRBJ2-7	NA	CASSFGVFSSEQYF	TGTGCCAGCAGCTTTGGGGTTTTTTCGTCCGAGCAGTACTTC
NA	TRBV6-1	TRBJ1-1	NA	CASSEAARIGNTEAFF	TGTGCCAGCAGTGAAGCGGCGAGGATCGGGAACACTGAAGCTTTCTTT
NA	TRBV6-1	TRBJ1-2	NA	CASSNGEGVYGYTF	TGTGCCAGCAGTAACGGTGAGGGAGTTTACGGCTACACCTTC
NA	TRBV30	TRBJ2-7	NA	CAWSPGAYEQYF	TGTGCCTGGAGTCCGGGCGCGTACGAGCAGTACTTC
NA	TRBV9	TRBJ1-2	NA	CASSGTANYGYTF	TGTGCCAGCAGCGGGACAGCTAACTATGGCTACACCTTC
NA	TRBV2	TRBJ2-1	NA	CASSPGGPWGEQFF	TGTGCCAGCAGCCCCGGGGGGCCTTGGGGTGAGCAGTTCTTC
once	TRBV4-1	TRBJ2-7	NA	CASSQVDVGGTLYEQYF	TGCGCCAGCAGCCAAGTCGACGTAGGCGGGACACTTTACGAGCAGTACTTC
NA	TRBV11-1	TRBJ2-7	NA	CASSFTVSYEQYF	TGTGCCAGCAGCTTTACGGTCTCCTACGAGCAGTACTTC
NA	TRBV11-3	TRBJ1-3	NA	CASSLTRAPGRGNTIYF	TGTGCCAGCAGCTTAACCCGAGCGCCAGGTCGTGGAAACACCATATATTTT
NA	TRBV30	TRBJ2-1	TRBD2	CAWTSGANEQFF	TGTGCCTGGACTAGCGGGGCCAATGAGCAGTTCTTC
NA	TRBV5-6	TRBJ2-1	NA	CASSLQRSTYNEQFF	TGTGCCAGCAGCTTGCAGCGGTCGACCTACAATGAGCAGTTCTTC
NA	TRBV28	TRBJ2-3	TRBD1	CASSLSSGGLRTDTQYF	TGTGCCAGTAGTTTGTCCTCAGGGGGCTTGCGCACAGATACGCAGTATTTT
NA	TRBV7-2	TRBJ1-3	NA	CASSSGSGNTIYF	TGTGCCAGCAGCTCGGGCTCTGGAAACACCATATATTTT
few	TRBV10-3	TRBJ1-1	NA	CAISEGAEAFF	TGTGCCATCAGTGAGGGGGCTGAAGCTTTCTTT
NA	TRBV6-5	TRBJ2-2	NA	CASSYYLGATGELFF	TGTGCCAGCAGTTACTATTTAGGGGCGACCGGGGAGCTGTTTTTT
NA	TRBV19	TRBJ1-6	NA	CASSNGNFGSPLHF	TGTGCCAGTAGTAACGGGAATTTCGGTTCACCCCTCCACTTT
NA	TRBV10-3	TRBJ2-2	TRBD1	CAISEPDRGPGELFF	TGTGCCATCAGTGAGCCGGACAGGGGGCCCGGGGAGCTGTTTTTT
NA	TRBV27	TRBJ2-2	NA	CASSLTGEVAGELFF	TGTGCCAGCAGTTTAACAGGGGAGGTGGCCGGGGAGCTGTTTTTT
NA	TRBV21-1	TRBJ2-7	NA	CASSETSPPSLGEQYF	TGTGCCAGCAGTGAGACTTCTCCCCCCTCTCTGGGCGAGCAGTACTTC
NA	TRBV19	TRBJ2-6	NA	CASSIVRGGIVGANVLTF	TGTGCCAGTAGTATCGTCCGTGGGGGTATAGTCGGGGCCAACGTCCTGACTTTC
NA	TRBV9	TRBJ1-6	NA	CASSTGSSPLHF	TGTGCCAGCAGCACAGGATCCTCACCCCTCCACTTT
once	TRBV2	TRBJ2-3	NA	CASSETTLTDTQYF	TGTGCCAGCAGTGAGACTACCCTCACAGATACGCAGTATTTT
NA	TRBV11-2	TRBJ2-5	TRBD2	CASSLKFGEGTQETQYF	TGTGCCAGCAGCTTAAAATTTGGGGAGGGAACCCAAGAGACCCAGTACTTC
NA	TRBV7-2	TRBJ1-1	TRBD1	CASSPSPGGTEAFF	TGTGCCAGCAGCCCTTCCCCAGGGGGTACTGAAGCTTTCTTT
NA	TRBV27	TRBJ1-4	NA	CASSPLVGYPSPFEGAGEGLFF	TGTGCCAGCAGTCCGTTGGTTGGATACCCATCCCCTTTTGAAGGGGCCGGAGAAGGACTGTTTTTT
NA	TRBV6-6	TRBJ2-7	TRBD1	CASSYRTGLYEQYF	TGTGCCAGCAGTTACCGGACAGGGTTATACGAGCAGTACTTC
once	TRBV11-2	TRBJ2-3	TRBD2	CASSLLLAGGTDTQYF	TGTGCCAGCAGCTTATTACTAGCGGGGGGCACAGATACGCAGTATTTT
NA	TRBV4-1	TRBJ2-5	TRBD2	CASSRAGGSETQYF	TGCGCCAGCAGCCGAGCGGGGGGGTCAGAGACCCAGTACTTC
NA	TRBV6-4	TRBJ1-1	NA	CASTLRTSPEAFF	TGTGCCAGCACGCTTAGAACATCCCCTGAAGCTTTCTTT
NA	TRBV28	TRBJ2-1	NA	CASRTRRDPYDDEQFF	TGTGCCAGCAGAACCCGCCGGGACCCCTATGACGATGAGCAGTTCTTC
once	TRBV21-1	TRBJ1-2	NA	CASSTDPRKGEVDYGYTF	TGTGCCAGCAGCACTGACCCTAGAAAGGGGGAAGTCGACTATGGCTACACCTTC